A selection of T cell receptor beta chains follows, all from one sample in a study of beta chain features in type 1 diabetes. The repertoire was sequenced with immunoSEQ multiplex PCR; TCRdb's copy has only in-frame clones and lacks some. In the table there are 120,000 to 150,000 clones, about 10% of which are singletons. Material for sequencing was naive CD4+ T cells from blood. Receptors originate from a young man in good health. CDR3s include the opening cysteine and the closing phenylalanine or tryptophan. A D gene is named only where the DNA matches it firmly. Size values are once, few and many counts, or a class for expanded clones, and some rows have none.

>.|TRBV7-6|TRBJ2-6|.
CASSSQGVSGANVLTF
TGTGCCAGCAGCTCCCAAGGGGTCTCTGGGGCCAACGTCCTGACTTTC
>.|TRBV5-4|TRBJ2-5|few
CASSRELETQYF
TGTGCCAGCAGCAGAGAGCTAGAGACCCAGTACTTC
>.|TRBV6-4|TRBJ2-4|few
CASSDSGGVPKNIQYF
TGTGCCAGCAGTGACTCAGGCGGGGTACCCAAAAACATTCAGTACTTC
>.|TRBV19|TRBJ2-5|few
CASSLALQETQYF
TGTGCCAGTAGTTTGGCTCTCCAAGAGACCCAGTACTTC
>.|TRBV23-1|TRBJ1-6|many
CATKGLNF
TGCGCCACCAAAGGACTGAACTTT
>TRBD1|TRBV11-3|TRBJ2-1|few
CASSADRGEQFF
TGTGCCAGCAGCGCGGACAGGGGTGAGCAGTTCTTC
>.|TRBV7-2|TRBJ1-3|.
CASSHRGTGNTIYF
TGTGCCAGCAGTCATAGGGGAACTGGAAACACCATATATTTT
>.|TRBV4-2|TRBJ2-4|few
CASSQEDGGPYIQYF
TGTGCCAGCAGCCAAGAAGACGGGGGGCCGTACATTCAGTACTTC
>.|TRBV7-9|TRBJ2-1|many
CASSLGIDSEQFF
TGTGCCAGCAGCTTAGGGATAGACTCTGAGCAGTTCTTC
>.|TRBV11-2|TRBJ1-1|few
CASSQQQATEAFF
TGTGCCAGCAGCCAGCAACAGGCCACTGAAGCTTTCTTT
>.|TRBV4-3|TRBJ1-1|.
CASSHRGRANTEAFF
TGCGCCAGCAGCCACCGAGGCAGGGCGAACACTGAAGCTTTCTTT
>TRBD1|TRBV7-6|TRBJ2-7|.
CASSSGQAKQYF
TGTGCCAGCAGCTCCGGACAGGCTAAGCAGTACTTC
>.|TRBV9|TRBJ2-2|few
CASSVVAGTGELFF
TGTGCCAGCAGCGTAGTGGCGGGTACCGGGGAGCTGTTTTTT
>.|TRBV19|TRBJ1-1|.
CASTVTQAYTEAFF
TGTGCCAGTACGGTCACACAGGCTTACACTGAAGCTTTCTTT